This T cell receptor (beta chain) was recovered during a study of regulatory T cells in long-lasting Graves disease. The time point: newly diagnosed GD, antithyroid drugs for less than 3 months. Extracted PBMC RNA gave rise to the TCR library. Through Arm-PCR of CDR3 regions and iRepertoire HTBI primers, TCR beta libraries were built. TCRdb fed the multiplex PCR reads into MiXCR, producing one record per CDR3 protein. This sample has over 350,000 distinct CDR3 sequences, with approximately 16% found just once. The germline V gene has CDR1 DFQATT and CDR2 SNEGSKA (reference sequence). The V gene lost 1 base and the J gene lost 2 bases, with 13 bases spanning the gap. The CDR3 is 15 residues long. These same data were also listed under a study on T cells in Graves' hyperthyroidism and ophthalmopathy. As that report states: Most clonotypes that expanded in the thyroid above 0.001 also showed up in blood.

The starting material was peripheral blood mononuclear cells (PBMCs), obtained at new diagnosis, from a patient treated with antithyroid drugs. The TCR comes from a woman aged 40 to 50 with Graves disease. The chain links TRBV20-1 to TRBJ2-3; D call uncertain. CDR3 nucleotides: TGCAGTGCTAGAGTCCTAGGTCTCCACACAGATACGCAGTATTTT. Its translation is CSARVLGLHTDTQYF.